One sample yielded the 19 T cell receptor beta chains listed below, sequenced in a study of blood T cells in healthy people across ages. With a J-beta primer mix and a sample-barcoded 5' primer, a second PCR ran about 7 to 12 cycles. TCRdb fed the 5' RACE reads into MiXCR, producing one record per CDR3 protein. The sample shows 700,000 to 850,000 distinct CDR3 sequences, roughly 53% of them seen only once. What was sequenced was blood. These receptors all stem from an older man in good health.

The DNA for the CDR3 is TGTGCCAGCAGCCAAGAAATGGTGCGGCCCTACAATGAGCAGTTCTTC. Translation gives CASSQEMVRPYNEQFF. The V and J genes are TRBV3-1 and TRBJ2-1; D remains ambiguous. CDR3 size: 16 residues. CDR1 is LGHDT, CDR2 YNNKEL, per germline (reference sequence). Trimming removed 0 bases at V and 2 bases at J, with 11 bases between.

This chain links TRBV2 with TRBJ2-7; 12 bases are shared with TRBD1. This CDR3 comprises 13 residues. The trim removed 10 bases at V and 9 bases at J, leaving 10 bases unmatched. Looked up from germline, CDR1 is SNHLY and CDR2 is FYNNEI. The CDR3 protein is CATSGTGGAGQYF. In DNA, the CDR3 is TGTGCCACGTCCGGGACAGGGGGCGCGGGGCAGTACTTC.

This chain links TRBV3-1 with TRBJ2-7, with TRBD1 identical over 7 bases. The CDR3 is 15 amino acids. Germline values: CDR1 LGHDT, CDR2 YNNKEL (reference sequence). Trimming cost V 4 bases and J 3 bases; bases outside gene matches: 9. The CDR3 DNA sequence: TGTGCCAGCAGCCGAGCCCCGGGACAGTACTACGAGCAGTACTTC. It yields the protein CASSRAPGQYYEQYF.

This clonotype was counted ten times or more. The genes are TRBV3-1 and TRBJ1-2, with no clear D. CDR3 length equals 15 residues. Trimming took off 3 bases at V and 4 bases at J, with 15 bases between the two ends. The V gene's germline CDR1 is LGHDT and CDR2 YNNKEL (reference sequence). For the CDR3, the DNA is TGTGCCAGCAGCCAGCCTAGTCTGGGAGTCTATGGCTACACCTTC. Amino acids: CASSQPSLGVYGYTF.

The CDR3 reads CASSKTGSGANVLTF. In DNA, the CDR3 is TGTGCCAGCAGTAAGACAGGGTCTGGGGCCAACGTCCTGACTTTC. This chain joins TRBV11-3 and TRBJ2-6, with 7 bases lining up with TRBD1. CDR1 and CDR2 (germline): SGHNT, YENEEA. The CDR3 is 15 amino acids. The V segment lost 6 bases and the J segment 1 base; nucleotides outside the gene matches: 3.

The chain combines TRBV5-1 with TRBJ2-7; D may match TRBD1 or TRBD2 (5 bases each). This CDR3 comprises 16 residues. CDR1 and CDR2 (germline): SGHRS, YFSETQ. V shed 4 bases and J shed 3 bases, with 20 bases lying between them. The CDR3 sequence is CASSPTGTSRYYEQYF. DNA for the CDR3: TGCGCCAGCAGCCCGACCGGGACGAGCCGGTACTACGAGCAGTACTTC. Variable domain in full (rest from reference TRBV5-1 and TRBJ2-7): KAGVTQTPRYLIKTRGQQVTLSCSPISGHRSVSWYQQTPGQGLQFLFEYFSETQRNKGNFPGRFSGRQFSNSRSEMNVSTLELGDSALYLCASSPTGTSRYYEQYFGPGTRLTVT.

The chain joins TRBV9 to TRBJ2-1; TRBD2 aligns across 8 bases. Germline assignment: CDR1 SGDLS and CDR2 YYNGEE. The junction had 5 bases not matched to a gene; V was cut back by 2 bases and J by 7 bases. This CDR3 is 14 amino acids long. In nucleotides, the CDR3 is TGTGCCAGCAGCGTTAGCGGGGTGGCGAATGAGCAGTTCTTC. Encoded protein: CASSVSGVANEQFF.

V is TRBV20-1 and J is TRBJ2-3; TRBD2 matches at 14 bases. Germline V lookup: CDR1 DFQATT, CDR2 SNEGSKA (reference sequence). V lost 3 bases to trimming and J lost 5 bases; unmatched junction nucleotides: 7. The CDR3 runs to 16 residues. The CDR3 bases are TGCAGTGCTAGCGGGACTAGCGGGAGAGACAGAGATACGCAGTATTTT. This sequence encodes CSASGTSGRDRDTQYF.

This chain connects TRBV2 to TRBJ1-2; D is ambiguous. This CDR3 region has 12 residues. Trimming pared 3 bases from V and 7 bases from J, leaving 9 bases between. The germline gives CDR1 SNHLY, CDR2 FYNNEI. The CDR3 nucleotides read TGTGCCAGCAGTGATTACGGGTGTGGCTACACCTTC. This encodes CASSDYGCGYTF.

The chain has TRBV2 and TRBJ1-2; 9 nucleotides match TRBD1. This CDR3 is built from 13 residues. J gave up 8 bases and V 5 bases, and 6 bases lay outside the gene matches. The germline V gene has CDR1 SNHLY and CDR2 FYNNEI. CDR3 protein: CASSRDRVRGYTF. CDR3 in DNA: TGTGCCAGCAGTCGGGACAGGGTGAGAGGCTACACCTTC.

This chain connects TRBV5-1 to TRBJ2-1, with D possibly TRBD2 on 6 matching bases. Between the trimmed V and J ends, which lost 4 bases and 6 bases, there was a span of 20 bases. Germline assignment: CDR1 SGHRS and CDR2 YFSETQ. This CDR3 has 16 residues. CDR3 DNA: TGCGCCAGCAGCCCTTTCAGACCGGGACTTTCCAATGAGCAGTTCTTC. Protein product: CASSPFRPGLSNEQFF.

This chain connects TRBV6-2 or TRBV6-3 to TRBJ1-4; possibly TRBD1 for D (5 bases). Germline V lookup: CDR1 MNHEY, CDR2 SVGEGT. CDR3 length equals 15 residues. V was clipped by 5 bases and J by 2 bases, with 12 bases between them. CDR3 amino acids: CASSLGRLTNEKLFF. The CDR3 nucleotides are TGTGCCAGCAGTCTGGGACGGCTCACTAATGAAAAACTGTTTTTT.

The chain links TRBV5-1 to TRBJ1-4, with D possibly matching TRBD1 (5 bases). This CDR3 has 18 residues. V was cut by 0 bases and J by 8 bases, with 23 bases left in between. CDR1 is SGHRS and CDR2 is YFSETQ in the germline V gene. The CDR3 DNA reads as TGCGCCAGCAGCTTGGCCCTGGGACCGAGATCGCTTGAGGAAAAACTGTTTTTT. It encodes CASSLALGPRSLEEKLFF.

The CDR3 spells CASSQGSSSNEQFF. The CDR3 DNA follows: TGTGCCAGCAGCCAAGGCTCTTCGAGCAATGAGCAGTTCTTC. The chain uses TRBV3-1 and TRBJ2-1; D gene uncertain. Per germline, CDR1 LGHDT and CDR2 YNNKEL (reference sequence). The ends were cut back, 1 base at V and 6 bases at J, with 10 bases in the middle. CDR3 length: 14 amino acids.

The chain recombines TRBV6-6 with TRBJ2-7; 14 bases fit TRBD2. The J call may be faulty, since TRBJ2-5 better matches the DNA end. Germline assignment: CDR1 MNHNY and CDR2 SVGAGI (reference sequence). The CDR3 extends over 17 amino acids. The CDR3 nucleotides are TGTGCCAGCAGTTACTCGACTAGCGGGAGGGCCATGGAGACCCAGTACTTC. This encodes CASSYSTSGRAMETQYF.

V is TRBV4-1 and J is TRBJ2-1; the match to TRBD2 covers 10 bases. CDR3 size: 14 residues. V lost 2 bases to trimming and J lost 6 bases; unmatched junction nucleotides: 1. Per the germline V gene, CDR1 is MGHRA and CDR2 is YSYEKL. The DNA of the CDR3 is TGCGCCAGCAGCCAACTAGCGGGAGTCAATGAGCAGTTCTTC. It yields the protein CASSQLAGVNEQFF.

The V and J genes are TRBV4-2 and TRBJ2-1; D call uncertain. The germline CDR1 and CDR2 sequences are LGHNA and YNFKEQ. The CDR3 loop spans 18 amino acids. Trimming took 0 bases from V and 8 from J, leaving 23 bases between them. The CDR3 nucleotides read TGTGCCAGCAGCCAAGATCCCTCCGGGCAGCGCCCTAGGGATGAGCAGTTCTTC. Its protein product is CASSQDPSGQRPRDEQFF.

The rearrangement uses TRBV5-1 and TRBJ2-1; TRBD1 aligns across 9 bases. Trimming took 4 bases from V and 8 from J; bases not matched to a gene: 10. CDR3 length: 15 residues. Per the germline V gene, CDR1 is SGHRS and CDR2 is YFSETQ. The CDR3 region has the DNA TGCGCCAGCAGCCCCGGGACAGGGCCCCAGCATGAGCAGTTCTTC. Translated, it gives CASSPGTGPQHEQFF.

There are a few counts of this clonotype. The chain combines TRBV5-7 with TRBJ2-3; tentative D call: TRBD2 (6 bases). TRBV5-7 is an open reading frame, and its role is uncertain. CDR3 length: 14 amino acids. V was shortened by 2 bases and J by 6 bases, with 13 bases between the two germline ends. CDR3 loop: CASSLRLVLDTQYF. The CDR3 nucleotides read TGTGCCAGCAGCTTAAGACTAGTGTTGGATACGCAGTATTTT.